A single T cell receptor beta chain is shown here with its context. Its antigen remains unidentified. This specimen comes from a study of shared clonotypes between healthy human individuals. Across the whole study: Per donor, CD8 memory used one plate, CD8 naive used two, CD4 memory used three and CD4 naive used three. Study-level points and caveats: Incompleteness in sorted-subset sequencing, despite large depth, was shown by rarefaction. Sharing of clonotypes among donors was expected to vary with sequencing depth.

The run depth of the assay was deep. The table came from immunoSEQ multiplex PCR; TCRdb's copy has only in-frame clones and leaves some out. The data contain some 2.3 million clones, over 90% of them singletons. The V end was cut by 0 bases, the J end by 0 bases, with 21 bases between. Germline V gene data show CDR1 as GTSNPN and CDR2 as SVGIG (reference sequence). The CDR3 runs to 19 residues. Sequencing was carried out using naive CD4+ T cells from PBMCs. The subset here: CD45RA+ positively selected. The TCR was taken from a man aged 18 to 30 in good health. Some clones in this sample may be carry-over from other donors' samples. The J gene is TRBJ1-3, the V gene TRBV30; possible D gene TRBD1, 5 bases. The CDR3, as DNA: TGTGCCTGGAGTGTACTATTGGGCGCAGGGATGGTCTCTGGAAACACCATATATTTT. Amino acid sequence: CAWSVLLGAGMVSGNTIYF.